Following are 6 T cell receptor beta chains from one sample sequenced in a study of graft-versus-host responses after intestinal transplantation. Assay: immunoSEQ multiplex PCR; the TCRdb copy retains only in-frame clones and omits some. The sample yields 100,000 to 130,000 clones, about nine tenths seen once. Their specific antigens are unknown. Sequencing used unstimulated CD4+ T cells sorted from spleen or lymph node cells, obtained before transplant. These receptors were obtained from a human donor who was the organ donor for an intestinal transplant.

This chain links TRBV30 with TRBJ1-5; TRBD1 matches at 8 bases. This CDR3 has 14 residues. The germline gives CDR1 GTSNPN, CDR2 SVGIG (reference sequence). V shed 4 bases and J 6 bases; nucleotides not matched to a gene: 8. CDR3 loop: CAWNQGAPGQPQHF. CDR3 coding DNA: TGTGCCTGGAATCAGGGGGCCCCTGGTCAGCCCCAGCATTTT.

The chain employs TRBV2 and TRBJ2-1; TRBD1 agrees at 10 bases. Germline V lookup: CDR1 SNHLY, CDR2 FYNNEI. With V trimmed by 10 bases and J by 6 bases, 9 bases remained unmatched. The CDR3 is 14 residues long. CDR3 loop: CATNRDRGGNEQFF. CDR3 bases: TGTGCCACTAACCGGGACAGGGGAGGCAATGAGCAGTTCTTC.

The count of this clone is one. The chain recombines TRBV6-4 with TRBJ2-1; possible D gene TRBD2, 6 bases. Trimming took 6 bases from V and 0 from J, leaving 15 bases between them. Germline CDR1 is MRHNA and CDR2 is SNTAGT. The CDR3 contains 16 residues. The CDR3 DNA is TGTGCCAGCAGCCCAATCATCGGGGGCTCCTACAATGAGCAGTTCTTC. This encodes CASSPIIGGSYNEQFF.

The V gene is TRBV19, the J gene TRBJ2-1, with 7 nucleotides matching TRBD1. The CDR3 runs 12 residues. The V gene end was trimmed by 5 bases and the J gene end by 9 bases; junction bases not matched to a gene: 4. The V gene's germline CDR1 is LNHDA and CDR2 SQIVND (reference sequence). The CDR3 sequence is CASSVKGAEQFF. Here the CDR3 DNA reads TGTGCCAGTAGTGTGAAGGGGGCTGAGCAGTTCTTC.

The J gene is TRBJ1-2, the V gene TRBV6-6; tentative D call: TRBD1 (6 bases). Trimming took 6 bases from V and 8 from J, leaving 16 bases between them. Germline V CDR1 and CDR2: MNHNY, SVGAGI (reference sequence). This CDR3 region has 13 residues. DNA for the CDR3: TGTGCCAGCAGAGAGAGACAGGTGGACGGCTACACCTTC. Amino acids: CASRERQVDGYTF.

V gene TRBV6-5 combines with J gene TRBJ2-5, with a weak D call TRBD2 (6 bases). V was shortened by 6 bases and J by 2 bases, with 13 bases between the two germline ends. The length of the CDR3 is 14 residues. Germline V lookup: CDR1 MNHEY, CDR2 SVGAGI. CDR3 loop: CASRGGRKQETQYF. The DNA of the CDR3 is TGTGCCAGCAGGGGGGGACGGAAACAAGAGACCCAGTACTTC.